The rows below give T cell receptor beta chains drawn from one sample of a study of CXCR3 chemokines and chemotherapy response in bladder cancer. TCRdb re-called the PCR reads with MiXCR, one entry per CDR3 protein. The table has just over 2,000 distinct CDR3 sequences, over 15% seen once. The sample here was taken from a patient whose treatment included neoadjuvant chemotherapy. The receptors derive from a human donor with bladder cancer that responded to neoadjuvant chemotherapy. Each CDR3 is given with its conserved first and last residue. D genes are given only for firm matches. The size entry is marked missing in some rows and otherwise reads once, few, many or a size class.

clone_size: medium-sized
j_call: TRBJ2-1
d_call: NA
v_call: TRBV19
cdr3_nt: TGTGCCAGTAGCCAGGACTGGGGCATACGGTACAATGAGCAGTTCTTC
cdr3_aa: CASSQDWGIRYNEQFF

clone_size: medium-sized
j_call: TRBJ1-2
d_call: TRBD1
v_call: TRBV12-3/TRBV12-4
cdr3_nt: TGTGCCAGCAGTCCAACAGGGGGGCGAGGCTATGGCTACACCTTC
cdr3_aa: CASSPTGGRGYGYTF

clone_size: medium-sized
j_call: TRBJ1-6
d_call: NA
v_call: TRBV6-5
cdr3_nt: TGTGCCAGCAGTTACTCATCAGATAATTCACCCCTCCACTTT
cdr3_aa: CASSYSSDNSPLHF

clone_size: many
j_call: TRBJ2-7
d_call: NA
v_call: TRBV6-2/TRBV6-3
cdr3_nt: TGTGCCAGCAGCCGGCAGAGGACCGAGCAGTACTTC
cdr3_aa: CASSRQRTEQYF

clone_size: medium-sized
j_call: TRBJ2-3
d_call: TRBD2
v_call: TRBV28
cdr3_nt: TGTGCCAGCAGTTCCCCAGCGGGAGGGAAAGATACGCAGTATTTT
cdr3_aa: CASSSPAGGKDTQYF

clone_size: many
j_call: TRBJ2-3
d_call: NA
v_call: TRBV28
cdr3_nt: TGTGCCAGCAGCTTGGGAGGCACAGATACGCAGTATTTT
cdr3_aa: CASSLGGTDTQYF

clone_size: medium-sized
j_call: TRBJ2-7
d_call: TRBD2
v_call: TRBV6-2/TRBV6-3
cdr3_nt: TGTGCCAGCAGCTTAGCGGGGCTCTACGAGCAGTACTTC
cdr3_aa: CASSLAGLYEQYF

clone_size: medium-sized
j_call: TRBJ2-5
d_call: NA
v_call: TRBV19
cdr3_nt: TGTGCCAGTAGTCTGGGGCGCGAAGAGACCCAGTACTTC
cdr3_aa: CASSLGREETQYF

clone_size: many
j_call: TRBJ2-1
d_call: TRBD2
v_call: TRBV7-9
cdr3_nt: TGTGCCAGCAGCCCGACTAGCTATGAGCAGTTCTTC
cdr3_aa: CASSPTSYEQFF

clone_size: NA
j_call: TRBJ1-2
d_call: NA
v_call: TRBV20-1
cdr3_nt: TGCAGTGCTAGAGACTCCTCATGGAACTATGGCTACACCTTC
cdr3_aa: CSARDSSWNYGYTF

clone_size: medium-sized
j_call: TRBJ2-4
d_call: NA
v_call: TRBV6-5
cdr3_nt: TGTGCCAGCAGTTACAGCGGGACAGGAAGCGACATTCAGTACTTC
cdr3_aa: CASSYSGTGSDIQYF

clone_size: many
j_call: TRBJ2-7
d_call: TRBD2
v_call: TRBV28
cdr3_nt: TGTGCCAGCAGCCCCCCCGGGGGGAGGGCCAACCACGAGCAGTACTTC
cdr3_aa: CASSPPGGRANHEQYF

clone_size: many
j_call: TRBJ1-1
d_call: NA
v_call: TRBV25-1
cdr3_nt: TGTGCCAGCATCAGTAACACTGAAGCTTTCTTT
cdr3_aa: CASISNTEAFF

clone_size: many
j_call: TRBJ2-7
d_call: NA
v_call: TRBV27
cdr3_nt: TGTGCCGTGGGGCAGAAGGCTCGAAACTACGAGCAGTACTTC
cdr3_aa: CAVGQKARNYEQYF

clone_size: NA
j_call: TRBJ1-1
d_call: NA
v_call: TRBV5-6
cdr3_nt: TGTGCCAGCAGCTTGGGAACCGGGATGAACACTGAAGCTTTCTTT
cdr3_aa: CASSLGTGMNTEAFF

clone_size: large
j_call: TRBJ2-3
d_call: NA
v_call: TRBV19
cdr3_nt: TGTGCCAGTACCCTGGCAGGGCGGACAGATACGCAGTATTTT
cdr3_aa: CASTLAGRTDTQYF

clone_size: medium-sized
j_call: TRBJ2-7
d_call: NA
v_call: TRBV7-9
cdr3_nt: TGTGCCAGCAGCTCCGCGTCGGGCCACGGGCAGTACTTC
cdr3_aa: CASSSASGHGQYF